Following are 3 T cell receptor beta chains from one sample sequenced in a study of blood T cell repertoires in COVID-19. Sequenced by immunoSEQ multiplex PCR; TCRdb stores in-frame clones only, minus some. The table records roughly 340,000 clones, roughly 90% of them present only once. Sequencing used peripheral blood. The receptors stem from a woman aged 25 to 39 with COVID-19, enrolled during active disease.

This chain links TRBV4-3 with TRBJ2-2, with TRBD2 as a possible D gene (7 bases). The CDR3 covers 17 residues. V was shortened by 6 bases and J by 7 bases, with 24 bases between the two germline ends. Per the germline V gene, CDR1 is LGHNA and CDR2 is YSLEER. CDR3 in amino acids: CASSQPMGAGAVGELFF. The CDR3 nucleotides are TGCGCCAGCAGTCAACCGATGGGGGCGGGGGCGGTCGGGGAGCTGTTTTTT.

This clone was found once. This chain links TRBV27 with TRBJ1-2; possibly TRBD1 for D (5 bases). Germline values: CDR1 MNHEY, CDR2 SMNVEV (reference sequence). The CDR3 loop spans 16 amino acids. Trimming stripped 0 bases from V and 4 bases from J, with 15 bases between. The CDR3 protein is CASSLSYKDNIYGYTF. CDR3 DNA: TGTGCCAGCAGTTTATCATATAAGGACAATATCTATGGCTACACCTTC.

V gene TRBV15 combines with J gene TRBJ2-3, with 7 bases fitting TRBD2. The CDR3 runs 14 residues. Germline V CDR1 and CDR2: LNHNV, YYDKDF (reference sequence). V lost 8 bases, J lost 0 bases, and 5 bases stayed unmatched. The CDR3 DNA reads TGTGCCACCCAAGCGGGGTCTAGCACAGATACGCAGTATTTT. Its protein is CATQAGSSTDTQYF.